This T cell receptor (beta chain) was captured in a study of cytomegalovirus exposure and HLA in healthy donors. The CDR3 is 16 residues long. Germline CDR1 MNHEY, CDR2 SMNVEV (reference sequence). V gave up 5 bases and J gave up 8 bases; unmatched junction bases: 17. 60 Vbeta and 13 Jbeta primers were used in PCR. This table comes from immunoSEQ multiplex PCR, and its TCRdb copy is limited to in-frame clones, with some not included. The listing contains around 55,000 clones. The sample was PBMCs. The chain links TRBV27 to TRBJ1-1; 7 bases are a match to TRBD1. This TCR came from a man aged 50 or older in good health and CMV-seropositive. Here the CDR3 reads CASSQDRVRKPVEAFF. DNA for the CDR3: TGTGCCAGCAGTCAAGACAGGGTAAGGAAACCCGTCGAAGCTTTCTTT.